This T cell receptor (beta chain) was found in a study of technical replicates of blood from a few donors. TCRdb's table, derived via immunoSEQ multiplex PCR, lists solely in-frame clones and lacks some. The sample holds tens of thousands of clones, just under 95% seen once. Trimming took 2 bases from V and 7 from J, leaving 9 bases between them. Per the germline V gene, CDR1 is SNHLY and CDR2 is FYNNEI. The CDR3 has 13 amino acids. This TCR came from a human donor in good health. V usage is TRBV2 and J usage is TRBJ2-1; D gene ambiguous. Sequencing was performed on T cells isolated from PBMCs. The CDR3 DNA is TGTGCCAGCAGTGAATATCAACAAAATGAGCAGTTCTTC. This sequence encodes CASSEYQQNEQFF.